What follows are 14 T cell receptor beta chains derived from one specimen sequenced in a study of blood T cell repertoires in COVID-19. Generated by immunoSEQ multiplex PCR, the TCRdb table keeps only in-frame clones and is missing some. In the table there are some 320,000 clones, approximately 85% of which are singletons. Sequencing was carried out using peripheral blood. These receptors were obtained from a human donor in a cohort sampled during active COVID-19.

The V gene is TRBV20-1, the J gene TRBJ1-2; 8 bases line up with TRBD1. Trimming at V came to 8 bases and at J to 8 bases, leaving 7 bases not matched to a gene. Germline loops: CDR1 DFQATT, CDR2 SNEGSKA (reference sequence). The CDR3 extends over 11 amino acids. The chain's CDR3 is CSSTGVLGYTF. As DNA, the CDR3 is TGCAGTTCGACAGGGGTGCTGGGCTACACCTTC.

Regarding this clone: Additional DNA sequences in this sample encode the identical CDR3. The chain uses TRBV5-1 and TRBJ2-7; D unclear. Trimming removed 3 bases at V and 3 bases at J, with 4 bases between. The CDR3 runs to 11 residues. The germline V gene encodes CDR1 SGHRS and CDR2 YFSETQ. The CDR3 nucleotides are TGCGCCAGCAGCTCCAGCTACGAGCAGTACTTC. This sequence encodes CASSSSYEQYF.

The chain combines TRBV7-3 with TRBJ1-6; TRBD1 matches 9 bases. V shed 3 bases and J 7 bases; nucleotides not matched to a gene: 10. The CDR3 consists of 17 residues. The germline CDR1 and CDR2 sequences are SGHTA and FQGTGA. The CDR3 bases are TGTGCCAGCAGCTTCGATCCTCCGGGACAGGGAAATTCACCCCTCCACTTT. The encoded protein is CASSFDPPGQGNSPLHF.

V is TRBV6-5 and J is TRBJ1-1; 7 positions match TRBD1. The CDR3 loop spans 13 amino acids. The V gene's germline CDR1 is MNHEY and CDR2 SVGAGI. V was clipped by 7 bases and J by 3 bases; unmatched bases: 5. The CDR3 nucleotides are TGTGCCAGCAAGAGGGGGCTTCACACTGAAGCTTTCTTT. Amino acids: CASKRGLHTEAFF.

CDR3 nucleotides: TGTGCCAGCAGTGAAACACTAGCGGTGAACACCGGGGAGCTGTTTTTT. This codes for CASSETLAVNTGELFF. The rearrangement links TRBV25-1 to TRBJ2-2, with 8 positions matching TRBD2. Germline assignment: CDR1 MGHDK and CDR2 SYGVNS. J lost 1 base, V lost 2 bases, and 3 bases had no gene match. The length of the CDR3 is 16 residues.

This clone was detected only a few times. The CDR3 bases are TGTGCCAGCAGCCCGCGGACAGATGGAAACACCATATATTTT. It translates to CASSPRTDGNTIYF. The chain has TRBV9 and TRBJ1-3; tentatively, D is TRBD1 (6 bases). Trimming left V 4 bases short and J 3 bases short, with 11 bases between. The germline V gene encodes CDR1 SGDLS and CDR2 YYNGEE. The CDR3 extends over 14 amino acids.

The genes are TRBV5-1 and TRBJ1-1; D is perhaps TRBD1 (6 bases). CDR1 is SGHRS and CDR2 is YFSETQ in the germline V gene. Trimming pared 4 bases from V and 2 bases from J, leaving 15 bases between. The length of the CDR3 is 15 residues. CDR3 in amino acids: CASSPRDTRNTEAFF. DNA for the CDR3: TGCGCCAGCAGCCCCCGGGACACCAGAAACACTGAAGCTTTCTTT.

The chain links TRBV19 to TRBJ1-6; 7 nucleotides match TRBD1. Germline trimming cut 6 bases from V and 7 bases from J; bases unmatched to any gene: 9. CDR1 is LNHDA, CDR2 SQIVND, per germline (reference sequence). This CDR3 is built from 15 residues. CDR3: CASSPSRDSNSPLHF. The CDR3 coding sequence is TGTGCCAGTAGCCCTTCCCGGGACAGCAATTCACCCCTCCACTTT.

The chain is built from TRBV6-5 and TRBJ1-2, with 9 bases matching TRBD1. Looked up from germline, CDR1 is MNHEY and CDR2 is SVGAGI. V trimming: 0 bases; J trimming: 6 bases; junction bases outside the gene matches: 2. The CDR3 extends over 14 amino acids. CDR3: CASSYSGQGHGYTF. The DNA for the CDR3 is TGTGCCAGCAGTTACTCCGGACAGGGGCATGGCTACACCTTC.

This clone has just one count. The J gene is TRBJ1-2, the V gene TRBV5-6, with TRBD1 matching 8 bases. V trimming: 2 bases; J trimming: 8 bases; junction bases outside the gene matches: 11. Germline V gives CDR1 SGHDT, CDR2 YYEEEE. CDR3 length: 15 amino acids. The CDR3 spells CASSLSGTGPGGYTF. CDR3 DNA sequence: TGTGCCAGCAGCTTATCCGGGACAGGTCCGGGGGGCTACACCTTC.

This sequence joins TRBV30 and TRBJ1-6; D might be TRBD1 (5 bases). Trimming took 4 bases from V and 0 from J, leaving 22 bases between them. The CDR3 spans 19 residues. Germline values: CDR1 GTSNPN, CDR2 SVGIG (reference sequence). CDR3 bases: TGTGCCTGGACAAGCCTTGCCTCAGGGAAGAGCTCCTATAATTCACCCCTCCACTTT. Its protein product is CAWTSLASGKSSYNSPLHF. The full variable domain, its missing parts supplied by reference TRBV30 and TRBJ1-6, is SQTIHQWPATLVQPVGSPLSLECTVEGTSNPNLYWYRQAAGRGLQLLFYSVGIGQISSEVPQNLSASRPQDRQFILSSKKLLLSDSGFYLCAWTSLASGKSSYNSPLHFGNGTRLTVT.

The chain uses TRBV3-1 (or the pseudogene TRBV3-2) and TRBJ2-7; 13 bases match TRBD2. With 3 bases clipped from V and 9 bases from J, the junction kept 5 bases outside the gene matches. Germline V gene sequence: CDR1 LGHDT, CDR2 YNNKEL (reference sequence). The CDR3 length is 14 residues. The CDR3 region is CASSHTSGGAGQYF. CDR3 DNA sequence: TGTGCCAGCAGCCACACTAGCGGGGGGGCCGGGCAGTACTTC.

The chain recombines TRBV5-1 with TRBJ1-2, with a weak D call TRBD1 (5 bases). V lost 4 bases to trimming and J lost 0 bases, with 10 bases between them. Germline values: CDR1 SGHRS, CDR2 YFSETQ. The CDR3 covers 14 residues. The CDR3 DNA is TGCGCCAGCAGCGGGGCAGAAACTAACTATGGCTACACCTTC. Translating gives CASSGAETNYGYTF.

The genes are TRBV7-8 and TRBJ2-2; TRBD2 aligns across 9 bases. Trimming cost V 4 bases and J 8 bases; bases outside gene matches: 11. The CDR3 runs to 16 residues. CDR1 is SGHVS, CDR2 FQNEAQ, per germline. The CDR3 bases are TGTGCCAGCAGCTCTCTAGCGGGGCATCCCCCGGGGGAGCTGTTTTTT. This codes for CASSSLAGHPPGELFF.